This paragraph reports one T cell receptor (beta chain). The target antigen is unknown. This PCR relied on a set of 60 Vbeta primers and 13 Jbeta primers. Using immunoSEQ multiplex PCR, the repertoire was profiled, and TCRdb retains in-frame clones only, with some absent. The sample holds fewer than 250,000 clones; around 73% are singletons and the top ten take 3% to 4%. This entry belongs to a study of cytomegalovirus exposure and HLA in healthy donors. The overall study: Around 78 million unique TCR sequences came from HLA-typed donors in an early release. Study-level results: Among immune exposure information, only CMV serostatus was available. Fewer N-insertions (relative to the approximately 670-donor mean) were reportedly seen in an Asian-associated ancestry cluster in a later analysis. High sensitivity and specificity were reportedly achieved when the classifier diagnosed cytomegalovirus status.

Trimming left V 5 bases short and J 3 bases short, with 14 bases between. Per the germline V gene, CDR1 is LNHDA and CDR2 is SQIVND (reference sequence). The CDR3 loop spans 14 amino acids. Source material: PBMCs. The receptor was derived from a male donor in good health and CMV-seronegative. The chain employs TRBV19 and TRBJ2-7, with D tentatively TRBD2 (6 bases). The CDR3 protein is CASSLTGVSYEQYF. The CDR3 DNA follows: TGTGCCAGTAGTCTTACGGGAGTAAGCTACGAGCAGTACTTC.